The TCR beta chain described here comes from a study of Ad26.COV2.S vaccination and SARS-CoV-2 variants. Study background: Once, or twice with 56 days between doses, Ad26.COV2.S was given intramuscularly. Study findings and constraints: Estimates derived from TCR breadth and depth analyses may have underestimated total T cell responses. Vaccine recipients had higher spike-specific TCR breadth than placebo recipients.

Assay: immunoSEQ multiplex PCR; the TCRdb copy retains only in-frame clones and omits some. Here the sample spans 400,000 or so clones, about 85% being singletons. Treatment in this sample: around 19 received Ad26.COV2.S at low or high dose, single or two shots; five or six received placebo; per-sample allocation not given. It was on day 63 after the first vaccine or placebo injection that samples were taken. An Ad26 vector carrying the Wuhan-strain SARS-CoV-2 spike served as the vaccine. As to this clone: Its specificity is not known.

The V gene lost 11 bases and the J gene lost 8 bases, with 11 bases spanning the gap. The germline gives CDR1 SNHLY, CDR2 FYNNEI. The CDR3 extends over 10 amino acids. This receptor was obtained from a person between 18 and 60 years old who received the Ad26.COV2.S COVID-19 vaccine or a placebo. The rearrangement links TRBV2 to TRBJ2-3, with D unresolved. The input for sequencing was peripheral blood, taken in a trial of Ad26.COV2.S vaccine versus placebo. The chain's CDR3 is CAVGMGTQYF. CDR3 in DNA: TGTGCCGTGGGTATGGGTACGCAGTATTTT.